These 13 T cell receptor beta chains originate from one sample sequenced in a study of T cells in Graves' hyperthyroidism and ophthalmopathy. Amplified TCR beta CDR3 regions derived from RNA transcripts. A set of HTBI primers served as the primers for a first-round RT-PCR of the TCR CDR3. Using its own MiXCR run on the multiplex PCR reads, TCRdb lists one record per CDR3 protein. The data show fewer than 650,000 distinct CDR3 sequences, about 15% seen once. Specimen: blood. The origin of the receptors is a woman in her twenties or thirties with Graves' hyperthyroidism that later progressed to Graves' ophthalmopathy.

Many counts were recorded for this clonotype. The chain joins TRBV20-1 to TRBJ2-7; D unresolved. V was cut by 6 bases and J by 0 bases, with 9 bases left in between. Germline loops: CDR1 DFQATT, CDR2 SNEGSKA (reference sequence). This CDR3 has 12 residues. DNA for the CDR3: TGCAGTGCCCGCAAAGACTCCTACGAGCAGTACTTC. Translated, it gives CSARKDSYEQYF.

There are a few counts of this clonotype. The V and J genes are TRBV20-1 and TRBJ2-1, with TRBD2 identical over 12 bases. V gave up 4 bases and J gave up 7 bases; unmatched junction bases: 14. This CDR3 comprises 17 residues. Germline values: CDR1 DFQATT, CDR2 SNEGSKA (reference sequence). CDR3 DNA: TGCAGTGCTATCCGTCTAGCGGGAGGGCCGGGTGGAAATGAGCAGTTCTTC. Translated: CSAIRLAGGPGGNEQFF.

The sample holds a few counts of this clonotype. This rearrangement joins TRBV6-2 or TRBV6-3 to TRBJ1-1; D is unresolved. V lost 6 bases and J 0 bases, leaving 14 bases between the germline ends. The germline CDR1 and CDR2 sequences are MNHEY and SVGEGT. The CDR3 loop spans 15 amino acids. The CDR3 region has the DNA TGTGCCAGCAGCGATCCGGGAGGCTTGAACACTGAAGCTTTCTTT. Its protein product is CASSDPGGLNTEAFF.

V is TRBV6-2 or TRBV6-3 and J is TRBJ1-2, with a possible D match to TRBD1 (5 bases). Germline V gene sequence: CDR1 MNHEY, CDR2 SVGEGT. The ends were cut back, 2 bases at V and 6 bases at J, with 7 bases in the middle. CDR3 length: 12 amino acids. CDR3 coding DNA: TGTGCCAGCAGTTACACGGGGGATGGCTACACCTTC. This translates into CASSYTGDGYTF.

In this sample, this clonotype turned up many times. The chain is built from TRBV12-3 or TRBV12-4 and TRBJ2-1, with D perhaps TRBD1 (5 bases). The CDR3 runs to 13 residues. V lost 7 bases to trimming and J lost 3 bases, with 10 bases between them. CDR3: CASTVDSYNEQFF. CDR3 nucleotides: TGTGCCAGCACTGTCGACAGCTACAATGAGCAGTTCTTC.

This clonotype came up many times. The rearrangement joins TRBV19 to TRBJ2-5; tentatively, D is TRBD1 or TRBD2 (5 bases each). There are 15 residues in the CDR3. CDR1 LNHDA and CDR2 SQIVND come from the germline V gene (reference sequence). The V gene lost 5 bases and the J gene lost 2 bases, with 15 bases spanning the gap. CDR3 protein: CASSYRPGRQETQYF. CDR3 bases: TGTGCCAGTAGTTATCGCCCGGGGCGGCAAGAGACCCAGTACTTC. Full variable domain (missing parts from reference TRBV19 and TRBJ2-5): DGGITQSPKYLFRKEGQNVTLSCEQNLNHDAMYWYRQDPGQGLRLIYYSQIVNDFQKGDIAEGYSVSREKKESFPLTVTSAQKNPTAFYLCASSYRPGRQETQYFGPGTRLLVL.

This clonotype was recorded at least ten times. The rearrangement joins TRBV6-1 to TRBJ2-1; 7 bases fit TRBD1. CDR3 length equals 16 residues. In germline, CDR1 is MNHNS, CDR2 SASEGT. With 5 bases clipped from V and 0 bases from J, the junction kept 7 bases outside the gene matches. This CDR3 is CASSYDRDSSYNEQFF. The DNA of the CDR3 is TGTGCCAGCAGTTACGATCGGGACAGCTCCTACAATGAGCAGTTCTTC.

V and J are TRBV6-1 and TRBJ1-3, with 10 bases lining up with TRBD1. The length of the CDR3 is 15 residues. V trimming: 6 bases; J trimming: 4 bases; junction bases outside the gene matches: 6. CDR1 and CDR2 from the germline V gene are MNHNS and SASEGT. The CDR3 region is CASRMGQGKGNTIYF. The CDR3 DNA is TGTGCCAGCAGGATGGGACAGGGGAAAGGAAACACCATATATTTT.

The chain recombines TRBV19 with TRBJ2-3, with TRBD1 matching over 9 bases. This CDR3 is 18 amino acids long. Germline CDR1 is LNHDA and CDR2 is SQIVND (reference sequence). V dropped 3 bases and J dropped 5; count of bases not matched to a gene: 15. The DNA of the CDR3 is TGTGCCAGTAGTATCCCTCTCCGGGACAGGGCAGTAGGAGATACGCAGTATTTT. Encoded protein: CASSIPLRDRAVGDTQYF.

This clonotype was picked up many times. The chain joins TRBV6-2 or TRBV6-3 to TRBJ1-2; D is undetermined. CDR1 is MNHEY, CDR2 SVGEGT, per germline. The CDR3 contains 13 residues. The V gene lost 2 bases and the J gene lost 3 bases, with 7 bases spanning the gap. In DNA, the CDR3 is TGTGCCAGCAGTTACAACAGCGACTATGGCTACACCTTC. Its translation is CASSYNSDYGYTF.

This clonotype turned up a few times. The chain joins TRBV7-9 to TRBJ1-2; maybe TRBD1 (6 bases). V lost 2 bases and J 4 bases, leaving 11 bases between the germline ends. The germline CDR1 and CDR2 sequences are SEHNR and FQNEAQ (reference sequence). The CDR3 is 14 amino acids. DNA of the CDR3: TGTGCCAGCAGCTTATTGGGGGGGCCCTATGGCTACACCTTC. This translates into CASSLLGGPYGYTF.

This clonotype turned up a few times. This chain connects TRBV7-9 to TRBJ1-1, with TRBD1 as a possible D gene (6 bases). The germline CDR1 and CDR2 sequences are SEHNR and FQNEAQ (reference sequence). CDR3 length: 17 amino acids. Trimming pared 7 bases from V and 0 bases from J, leaving 21 bases between. CDR3 region: CASTEREGDGMNTEAFF. The CDR3 DNA reads TGTGCCAGCACCGAAAGGGAGGGGGACGGCATGAACACTGAAGCTTTCTTT.

This clonotype was observed at least ten times. The rearrangement links TRBV27 to TRBJ2-3; 8 bases are a match to TRBD1. Germline CDR1 reads MNHEY; CDR2 reads SMNVEV (reference sequence). Trimming removed 4 bases from V and 4 bases from J; junction bases left unmatched: 10. The CDR3 sequence is 16 residues long. The CDR3 coding sequence is TGTGCCAGCAGTTATTCCGGGACAGGAGGTCCAGATACGCAGTATTTT. Translating it yields CASSYSGTGGPDTQYF.